What follows are 12 T cell receptor beta chains derived from one specimen sequenced in a study of shared clonotypes between healthy human individuals. TCRdb's table, derived via immunoSEQ multiplex PCR, lists solely in-frame clones and lacks some. This sample has about 1,500,000 clones, with 95% to 97% found just once. The sample comprised naive CD4+ T cells sorted from blood. Subset noted: CD45RA+ positively selected. Receptor source: a man under 40 in good health.

CDR3 DNA: TGTGCCAGCAGTAATGGAGGTCTTAACTACGAGCAGTACTTC. Its translation is CASSNGGLNYEQYF. This chain uses TRBV6-1 with TRBJ2-7; TRBD2 might be the D (5 bases). The CDR3 sequence is 14 residues long. V shed 5 bases and J shed 3 bases, with 14 bases lying between them. The germline CDR1 and CDR2 sequences are MNHNS and SASEGT.

The genes are TRBV5-1 and TRBJ2-2; 9 nucleotides line up with TRBD2. Germline-derived CDR1 and CDR2 are SGHRS and YFSETQ. This CDR3 is built from 18 residues. With V trimmed by 0 bases and J by 1 base, 7 bases remained unmatched. The CDR3 bases are TGCGCCAGCAGCTTGGCCCGGGGACTAGCCGGGAACACCGGGGAGCTGTTTTTT. Translation gives CASSLARGLAGNTGELFF.

This chain joins TRBV5-8 and TRBJ1-1; a possible D gene is TRBD1 (5 bases). CDR1 is SGHTS and CDR2 is YDEGEE in the germline V gene. The CDR3 contains 14 residues. V was pared by 5 bases and J by 1 base, with 12 bases between. CDR3 sequence (DNA): TGTGCCAGCAGGGTACAGGTAGAGAACACTGAAGCTTTCTTT. The encoded protein is CASRVQVENTEAFF.

The genes are TRBV4-3 and TRBJ2-1; the match to TRBD2 covers 8 bases. Germline CDR1 and CDR2: LGHNA and YSLEER. J lost 4 bases, V lost 4 bases, and 3 bases had no gene match. This CDR3 contains 14 residues. CDR3 coding DNA: TGCGCCAGCAGCCGTCAGCGGGAGTACAATGAGCAGTTCTTC. Protein product: CASSRQREYNEQFF.

The chain employs TRBV19 and TRBJ2-4, with D perhaps assigned TRBD1 or TRBD2 (5 bases each). Trimming shortened V by 2 bases and J by 2 bases, and 7 bases separated the two germline ends. Germline V CDR1 and CDR2: LNHDA, SQIVND (reference sequence). This CDR3 region has 14 residues. The CDR3 sequence: CASSITGPKNIQYF. In DNA, the CDR3 is TGTGCCAGTAGTATAACGGGACCCAAAAACATTCAGTACTTC.

This clone was recorded only once. The CDR3 loop reads CASSFRLAGVHYEQYF. CDR3 bases: TGTGCCAGCAGCTTCCGACTAGCGGGGGTTCACTACGAGCAGTACTTC. The V call is TRBV11-1, the J call TRBJ2-7, with 12 bases aligning to TRBD2. Germline V gene data show CDR1 as SGHAT and CDR2 as FQDESV (reference sequence). Trimming took 3 bases from V and 3 from J; bases not matched to a gene: 6. The CDR3 contains 16 residues.

The rearrangement joins TRBV7-2 to TRBJ2-2; no clear D gene. V was cut by 7 bases and J by 6 bases, with 6 bases left in between. CDR1 is SGHTA and CDR2 is FQGNSA in the germline V gene. The CDR3 has 11 residues. The CDR3 reads CASNQAGELFF. The CDR3 DNA reads as TGTGCCAGCAACCAAGCCGGGGAGCTGTTTTTT.

V is TRBV6-6 and J is TRBJ1-1; the D gene is possibly TRBD1 (5 bases). CDR3 size: 13 residues. The V and J ends lost 5 bases and 8 bases respectively, with 15 bases between them. CDR1 is MNHNY and CDR2 is SVGAGI in the germline V gene (reference sequence). Here the CDR3 DNA reads TGTGCCAGCAGTGGGGGTCGGATGCGAGAAGCTTTCTTT. It translates to CASSGGRMREAFF.

V and J are TRBV28 and TRBJ2-2, with TRBD2 matching over 11 bases. Germline CDR1 MDHEN, CDR2 SYDVKM. Trimming removed 8 bases from V and 7 bases from J; junction bases left unmatched: 6. The CDR3 sequence is 14 residues long. The CDR3 spells CASALAGVIGELFF. DNA for the CDR3: TGTGCCAGCGCACTAGCGGGAGTGATCGGGGAGCTGTTTTTT.

For the CDR3, the DNA is TGTGCCAGCAGTGATAATTGGAGAAACTACGAGCAGTACTTC. Its translation: CASSDNWRNYEQYF. V and J are TRBV6-1 and TRBJ2-7, with D hard to call. Germline-derived CDR1 and CDR2 are MNHNS and SASEGT. CDR3 length: 14 residues. Between the trimmed V and J ends, which lost 3 bases and 3 bases, there was a span of 12 bases.

This rearrangement joins TRBV19 to TRBJ2-1; 11 positions match TRBD2. After removal of 1 base from V and 7 bases from J, the junction contained 12 bases not matched to a gene. Per germline, CDR1 LNHDA and CDR2 SQIVND (reference sequence). This CDR3 contains 18 residues. The CDR3 loop is CASSIAPLLAGVNNEQFF. In DNA form, the CDR3 reads TGTGCCAGTAGTATAGCCCCACTACTAGCGGGAGTCAATAATGAGCAGTTCTTC.

This chain connects TRBV23-1 to TRBJ1-2, with D tentatively TRBD1 (6 bases). TRBV23-1 is identified as an open reading frame with a role that is uncertain. There are 15 residues in the CDR3. Between the trimmed V and J ends, which lost 7 bases and 7 bases, there was a span of 22 bases. In DNA form, the CDR3 reads TGCGCCAGCAATAAGGATCAGGGGCAGGGAGGTGGCTACACCTTC. This codes for CASNKDQGQGGGYTF.